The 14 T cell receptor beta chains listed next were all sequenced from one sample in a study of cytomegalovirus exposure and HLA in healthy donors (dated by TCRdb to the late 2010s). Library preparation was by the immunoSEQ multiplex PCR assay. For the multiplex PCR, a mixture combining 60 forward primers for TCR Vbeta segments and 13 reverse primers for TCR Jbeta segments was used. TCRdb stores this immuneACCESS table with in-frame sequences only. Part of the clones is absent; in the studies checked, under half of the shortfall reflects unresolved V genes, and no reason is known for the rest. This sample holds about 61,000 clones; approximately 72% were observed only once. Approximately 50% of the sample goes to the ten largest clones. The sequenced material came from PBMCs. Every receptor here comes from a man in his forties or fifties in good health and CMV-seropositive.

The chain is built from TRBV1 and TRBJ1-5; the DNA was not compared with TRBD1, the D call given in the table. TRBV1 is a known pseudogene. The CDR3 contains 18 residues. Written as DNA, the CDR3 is TGCACCAGCAGCCAAGCCCTTCCGGACAGGGAATCTTATCAGCCCCAGCATTTT. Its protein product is CTSSQALPDRESYQPQHF.

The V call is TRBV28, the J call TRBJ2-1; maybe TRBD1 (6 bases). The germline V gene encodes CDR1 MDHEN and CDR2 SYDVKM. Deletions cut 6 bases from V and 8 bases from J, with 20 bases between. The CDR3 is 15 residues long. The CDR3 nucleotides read TGTGCCAGCAGCCTAACAGGGCCCACCCGGGATGAGCAGTTCTTC. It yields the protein CASSLTGPTRDEQFF.

The CDR3 sequence is CASSPPTGQGWSGEQFF. The CDR3, as DNA: TGTGCCAGCTCACCACCGACCGGACAGGGGTGGTCTGGTGAGCAGTTCTTC. This sequence joins TRBV18 and TRBJ2-1, with 9 bases fitting TRBD1. The CDR3 sequence is 17 residues long. The trim removed 0 bases at V and 9 bases at J, leaving 12 bases unmatched. Germline lookup yields CDR1 KGHSH and CDR2 LQKENI.

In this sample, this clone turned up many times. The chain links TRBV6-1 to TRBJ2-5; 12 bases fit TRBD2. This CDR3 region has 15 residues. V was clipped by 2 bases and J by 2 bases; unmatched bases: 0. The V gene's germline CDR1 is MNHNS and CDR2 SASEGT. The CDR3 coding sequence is TGTGCCAGCAGTGAACTAGCGGGGGGGCAAGAGACCCAGTACTTC. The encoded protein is CASSELAGGQETQYF.

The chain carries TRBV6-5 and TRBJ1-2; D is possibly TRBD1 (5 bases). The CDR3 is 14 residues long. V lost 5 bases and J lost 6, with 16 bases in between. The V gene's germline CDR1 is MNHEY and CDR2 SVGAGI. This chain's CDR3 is CASSRDRQRHGYTF. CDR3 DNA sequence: TGTGCCAGCAGTCGAGACCGACAGCGACATGGCTACACCTTC.

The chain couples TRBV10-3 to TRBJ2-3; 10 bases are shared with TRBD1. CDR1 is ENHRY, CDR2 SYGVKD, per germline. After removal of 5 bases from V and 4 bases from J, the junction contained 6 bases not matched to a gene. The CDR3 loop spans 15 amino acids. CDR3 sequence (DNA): TGTGCCATCAGTACAAACGGACAGGGGGCAGATACGCAGTATTTT. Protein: CAISTNGQGADTQYF.

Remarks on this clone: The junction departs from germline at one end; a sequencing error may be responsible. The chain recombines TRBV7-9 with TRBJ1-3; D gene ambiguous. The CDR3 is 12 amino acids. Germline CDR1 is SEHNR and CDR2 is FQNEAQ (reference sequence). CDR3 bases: TGTTCCAGCAGTATCCGTGGAAACACCATATATTTT. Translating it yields CSSSIRGNTIYF.

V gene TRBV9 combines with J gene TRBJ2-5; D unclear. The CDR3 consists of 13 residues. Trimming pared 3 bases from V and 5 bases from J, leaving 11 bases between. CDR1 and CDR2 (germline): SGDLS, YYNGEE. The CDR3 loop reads CASSADFLETQYF. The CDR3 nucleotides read TGTGCCAGCAGCGCAGACTTTTTGGAGACCCAGTACTTC.

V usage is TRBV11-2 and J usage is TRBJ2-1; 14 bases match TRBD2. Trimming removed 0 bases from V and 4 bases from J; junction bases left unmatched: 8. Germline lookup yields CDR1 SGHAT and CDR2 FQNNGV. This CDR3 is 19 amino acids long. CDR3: CASSLDRRLAGGLYNEQFF. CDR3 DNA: TGTGCCAGCAGCTTAGATCGACGACTAGCGGGAGGGTTATACAATGAGCAGTTCTTC.

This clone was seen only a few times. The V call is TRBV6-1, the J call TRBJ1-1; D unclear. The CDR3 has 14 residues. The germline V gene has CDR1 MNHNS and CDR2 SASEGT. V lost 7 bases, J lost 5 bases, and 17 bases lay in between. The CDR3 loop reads CASKGLEGNTEAFF. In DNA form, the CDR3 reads TGTGCCAGCAAGGGCCTCGAGGGCAATACTGAAGCTTTCTTT.

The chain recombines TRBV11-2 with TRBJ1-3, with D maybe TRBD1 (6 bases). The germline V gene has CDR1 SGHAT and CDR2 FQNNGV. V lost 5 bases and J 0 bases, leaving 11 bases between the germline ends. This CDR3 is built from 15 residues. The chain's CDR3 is CASSPIQGSGNTIYF. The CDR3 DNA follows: TGTGCCAGCAGCCCCATACAGGGCTCTGGAAACACCATATATTTT.

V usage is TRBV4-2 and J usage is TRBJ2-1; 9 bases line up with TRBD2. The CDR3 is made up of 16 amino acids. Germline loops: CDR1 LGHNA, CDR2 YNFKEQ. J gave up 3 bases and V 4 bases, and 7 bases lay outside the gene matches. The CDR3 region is CASSRSGTSSYNEQFF. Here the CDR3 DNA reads TGTGCCAGCAGCCGTTCGGGGACTAGCAGCTACAATGAGCAGTTCTTC.

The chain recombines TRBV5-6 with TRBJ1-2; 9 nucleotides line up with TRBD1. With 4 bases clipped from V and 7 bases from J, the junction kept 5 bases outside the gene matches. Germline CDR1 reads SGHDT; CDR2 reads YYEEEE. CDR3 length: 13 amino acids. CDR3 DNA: TGTGCCAGCAGCCAGGGACAGGGTGGTGGCTACACCTTC. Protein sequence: CASSQGQGGGYTF.

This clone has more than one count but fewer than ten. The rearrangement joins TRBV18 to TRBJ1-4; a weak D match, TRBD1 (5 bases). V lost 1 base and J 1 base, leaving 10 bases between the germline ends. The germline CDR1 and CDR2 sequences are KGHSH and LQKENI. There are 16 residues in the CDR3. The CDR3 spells CASSPQEGITNEKLFF. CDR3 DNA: TGTGCCAGCTCACCACAGGAGGGGATAACTAATGAAAAACTGTTTTTT. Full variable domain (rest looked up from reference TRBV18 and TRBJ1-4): NAGVMQNPRHLVRRRGQEARLRCSPMKGHSHVYWYRQLPEEGLKFMVYLQKENIIDESGMPKERFSAEFPKEGPSILRIQQVVRGDSAAYFCASSPQEGITNEKLFFGSGTQLSVL.